Sequencing of this TCR beta chain was carried out in a study of OX40 agonist ivuxolimab in advanced cancers. Study at large: Ivuxolimab was administered intravenously to patients at 0.01 to 10 mg/kg every 2 weeks.

Trimming pared 0 bases from V and 4 bases from J, leaving 21 bases between. The CDR3 is made up of 18 amino acids. Germline CDR1 SEHNR, CDR2 FQNEAQ (reference sequence). As for this clone: Its antigen remains unknown.

Study-wide findings and caveats: At 0.1-3.0 mg/kg, partial responders had clonal expansion among the lowest observed. Not determined was the antigen specificity of the expanded peripheral T cells. CD8+ T cells (on average) carried more expanded clones than CD4+ T cells.

Here immunoSEQ multiplex PCR was the method, and the copy in TCRdb shows in-frame clones only, minus some. Of about 46,000 clones in the sample, 88% were seen once. The sequenced sample was CD4+ or CD8+ T cells sorted from blood, obtained in a trial of the OX40 agonist ivuxolimab. This sequence originates from an adult with an advanced solid tumor such as melanoma, head and neck, liver or kidney cancer. J is TRBJ1-2 and V is TRBV7-9, with a possible D match to TRBD1 (5 bases). CDR3 loop: CASSLAVTPLQATYGYTF. The CDR3 DNA reads as TGTGCCAGCAGCTTAGCAGTAACCCCCTTACAGGCAACCTATGGCTACACCTTC.